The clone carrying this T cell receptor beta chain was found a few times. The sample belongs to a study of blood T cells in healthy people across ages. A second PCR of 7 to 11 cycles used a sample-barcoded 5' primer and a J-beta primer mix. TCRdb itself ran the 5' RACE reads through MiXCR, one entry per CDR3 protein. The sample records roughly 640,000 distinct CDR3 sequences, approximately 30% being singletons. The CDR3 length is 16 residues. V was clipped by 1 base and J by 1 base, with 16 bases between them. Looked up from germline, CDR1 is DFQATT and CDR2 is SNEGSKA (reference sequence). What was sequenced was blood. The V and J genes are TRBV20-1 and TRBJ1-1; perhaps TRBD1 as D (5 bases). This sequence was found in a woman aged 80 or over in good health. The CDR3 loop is CSARALGRGENTEAFF. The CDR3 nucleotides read TGCAGTGCTAGAGCCCTCGGGCGGGGGGAGAACACTGAAGCTTTCTTT.